This T cell receptor beta chain was sequenced in a study of blood T cells in healthy people across ages. Points from the study as a whole: Naive T cell percentage by flow cytometry tracked strongly with beta diversity. The unknown donor CMV status may have confounded expanded clonotype changes.

The CDR3 runs to 12 residues. The germline gives CDR1 SGHAT, CDR2 FQNNGV. In the case of this clonotype: What it binds is unknown. The junction shows a germline mismatch at one end, possibly a read error.

The use of a sample-barcoded 5' primer and a J-beta primer mix characterized a second PCR of roughly 7 to 12 cycles. Any given sample supplied a minimum of 2.5 million CDR3-containing paired-end reads. TCRdb itself ran the 5' RACE reads through MiXCR, one entry per CDR3 protein. The sample lists 700,000 to 950,000 distinct CDR3 sequences, 58% occurring once. The specimen was blood. The sequence came from a man between 25 and 39 years old in good health. The chain couples TRBV11-2 to TRBJ1-2, with unresolved D. The CDR3 nucleotides are TGTGCCAGCAGCTTGCAAGCCTATGGCCACACCTTC. Encoded protein: CASSLQAYGHTF.